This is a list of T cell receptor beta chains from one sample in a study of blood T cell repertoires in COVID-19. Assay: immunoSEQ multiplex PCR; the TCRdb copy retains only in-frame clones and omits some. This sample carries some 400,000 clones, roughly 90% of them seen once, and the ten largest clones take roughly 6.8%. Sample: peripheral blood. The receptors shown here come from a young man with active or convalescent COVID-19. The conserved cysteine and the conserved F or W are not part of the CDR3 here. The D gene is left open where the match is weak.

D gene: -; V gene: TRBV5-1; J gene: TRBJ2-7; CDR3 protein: ASSLSGSHYEQY
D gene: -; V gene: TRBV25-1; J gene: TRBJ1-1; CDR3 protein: ASSLNDGPTEAF
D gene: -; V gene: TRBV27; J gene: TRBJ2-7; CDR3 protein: ASSLSRSGPYEQY
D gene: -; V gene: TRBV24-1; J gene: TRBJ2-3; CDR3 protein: ATSDWGGGTDTQY
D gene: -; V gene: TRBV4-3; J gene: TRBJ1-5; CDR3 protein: ASSHDYGSNQPQH
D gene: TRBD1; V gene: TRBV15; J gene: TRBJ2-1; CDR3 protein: ATSIPVRQGSSYNEQF
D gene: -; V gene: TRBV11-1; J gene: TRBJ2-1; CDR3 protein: ASGQAGYNEQF
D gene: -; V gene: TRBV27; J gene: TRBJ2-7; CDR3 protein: ASSLSGAPYEQY
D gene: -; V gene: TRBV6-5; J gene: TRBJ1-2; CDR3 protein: ASSRGRGGDGYT
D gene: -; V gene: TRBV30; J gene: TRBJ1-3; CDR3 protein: AWAGGYSGNTIY
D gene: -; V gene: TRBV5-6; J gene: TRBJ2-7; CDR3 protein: ASSPGVNSYEQY
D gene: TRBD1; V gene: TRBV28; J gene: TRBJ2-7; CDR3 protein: ASSPGGTGGKYEQY
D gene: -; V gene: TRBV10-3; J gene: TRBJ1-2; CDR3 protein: AIRSGTDYGYT
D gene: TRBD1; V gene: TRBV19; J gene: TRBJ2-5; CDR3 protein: ASSPRGRGETQY
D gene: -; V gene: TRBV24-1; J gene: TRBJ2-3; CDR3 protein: ATSGVGGLTTDTQY
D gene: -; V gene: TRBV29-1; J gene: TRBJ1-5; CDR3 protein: SAVIGGQPQH
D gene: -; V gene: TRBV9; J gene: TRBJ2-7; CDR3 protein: ASSVASTYSYEQY
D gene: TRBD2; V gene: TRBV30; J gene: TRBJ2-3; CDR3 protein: AWSGLAGASTDTQY
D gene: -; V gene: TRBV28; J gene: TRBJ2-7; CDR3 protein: ASSPPGREHSWTYEQY
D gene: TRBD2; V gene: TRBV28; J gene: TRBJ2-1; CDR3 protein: ASSFLSGGNNEQF
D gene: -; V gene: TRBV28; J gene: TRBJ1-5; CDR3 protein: ASSFRGSINQPQH
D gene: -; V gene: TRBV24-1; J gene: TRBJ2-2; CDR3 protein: ATRDSGNPGELF
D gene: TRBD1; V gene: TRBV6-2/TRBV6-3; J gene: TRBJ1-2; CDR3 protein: ASSYGTGGASFYGYT
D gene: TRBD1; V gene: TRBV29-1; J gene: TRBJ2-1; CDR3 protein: SVVGTGGVNEQF
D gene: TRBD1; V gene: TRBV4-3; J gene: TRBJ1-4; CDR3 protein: ASSQDSGGEEKLF
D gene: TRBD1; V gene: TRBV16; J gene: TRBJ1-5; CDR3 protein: ASSQETGIGNQPQH
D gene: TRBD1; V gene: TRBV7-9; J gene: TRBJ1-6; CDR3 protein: ASSLGQETNSPLH
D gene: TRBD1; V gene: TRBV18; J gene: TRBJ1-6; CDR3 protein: ASSPPDRANNSPLH